Listed here are 21 T cell receptor beta chains from one sample, sequenced in a study of OX40 agonist ivuxolimab in advanced cancers. The library was prepared using the immunoSEQ multiplex PCR assay. Here the immuneACCESS table is served through TCRdb, limited to in-frame sequences with V and J called. Missing clones are a known gap in these copies; in checked studies unresolved V genes cover under half, and the rest lacks a known reason. The sample contains approximately 25,000 clones, 77% of them found a single time. About 17% of the sample belongs to the ten largest clones. This material consisted of CD4+ or CD8+ T cells sorted from blood, taken in a trial of the OX40 agonist ivuxolimab. Every receptor here comes from an adult with an advanced solid tumor such as melanoma, head and neck, liver or kidney cancer.

This chain joins TRBV7-2 and TRBJ2-1, with 16 bases lining up with TRBD2. The CDR3 runs to 18 residues. CDR1 and CDR2 from the germline V gene are SGHTA and FQGNSA. V shed 5 bases and J 6 bases; nucleotides not matched to a gene: 10. As DNA, the CDR3 is TGTGCCAGCAGCCGAATGGGACTAGCGGGAGGGCCGGGCAATGAGCAGTTCTTC. Residues: CASSRMGLAGGPGNEQFF. The complete variable domain, with remaining parts taken from reference TRBV7-2 and TRBJ2-1, reads GAGVSQSPSNKVTEKGKDVELRCDPISGHTALYWYRQSLGQGLEFLIYFQGNSAPDKSGLPSDRFSAERTGGSVSTLTIQRTQQEDSAVYLCASSRMGLAGGPGNEQFFGPGTRLTVL.

The V and J genes are TRBV5-8 and TRBJ1-4; D is unresolved. Germline V gene sequence: CDR1 SGHTS, CDR2 YDEGEE. The CDR3 spans 13 residues. V lost 5 bases and J lost 0, with 5 bases in between. CDR3 loop: CASSSATNEKLFF. In DNA form, the CDR3 reads TGTGCCAGCAGTTCAGCAACTAATGAAAAACTGTTTTTT.

The V gene is TRBV10-3, the J gene TRBJ2-7, with TRBD1 matching 8 bases. CDR3 length: 14 amino acids. Germline values: CDR1 ENHRY, CDR2 SYGVKD. The V and J ends lost 3 bases and 3 bases, in that order; junction bases with no gene match: 4. The DNA for the CDR3 is TGTGCCATCAGTGATGGGACAGGCAACTACGAGCAGTACTTC. Protein sequence: CAISDGTGNYEQYF.

The J gene is TRBJ2-1, the V gene TRBV14; D might be TRBD1 (6 bases). The germline V gene has CDR1 SGHDN and CDR2 FVKESK. The V end lost 0 bases, the J end lost 0 bases, and 9 bases lay between the germline ends. This CDR3 is 16 amino acids long. The DNA for the CDR3 is TGTGCCAGCAGCCAAGACCAGGGGAACTCCTACAATGAGCAGTTCTTC. This gives the protein CASSQDQGNSYNEQFF.

V gene TRBV7-3 combines with J gene TRBJ2-2; no clear D. The germline gives CDR1 SGHTA, CDR2 FQGTGA. The CDR3 has 15 residues. The ends were cut back, 1 base at V and 6 bases at J, with 12 bases in the middle. The CDR3 DNA reads as TGTGCCAGCAGCTTAAGTGTACGGGCAGCCGGGGAGCTGTTTTTT. Amino acid sequence: CASSLSVRAAGELFF.

The chain is built from TRBV11-2 and TRBJ2-2; 11 bases line up with TRBD2. The CDR3 loop spans 17 amino acids. Germline V lookup: CDR1 SGHAT, CDR2 FQNNGV. The J segment lost 4 bases and the V segment lost 5 bases, leaving 9 bases of the junction unmatched. CDR3 region: CASSTHGLAGFTGELFF. CDR3 in DNA: TGTGCCAGCAGCACCCATGGACTAGCGGGTTTCACCGGGGAGCTGTTTTTT.

This chain joins TRBV11-2 and TRBJ2-2; D is unclear. Trimming shortened V by 5 bases and J by 8 bases, and 9 bases separated the two germline ends. CDR1 SGHAT and CDR2 FQNNGV come from the germline V gene. CDR3 length: 12 amino acids. The CDR3 loop reads CASSPLRGELFF. The CDR3 bases are TGTGCCAGCAGCCCCCTGAGAGGGGAGCTGTTTTTT.

V usage is TRBV6-4 and J usage is TRBJ2-2; 8 bases are shared with TRBD1. V was clipped by 0 bases and J by 6 bases; unmatched bases: 6. The CDR3 consists of 16 residues. Per germline, CDR1 MRHNA and CDR2 SNTAGT. CDR3 in DNA: TGTGCCAGCAGTGACTCTCCGCAGGGGGCGGCCGGGGAGCTGTTTTTT. This encodes CASSDSPQGAAGELFF.

The chain couples TRBV19 to TRBJ1-5; possible D gene TRBD1, 6 bases. Trimming cost V 4 bases and J 6 bases, with 22 bases left between them. Germline V lookup: CDR1 LNHDA, CDR2 SQIVND (reference sequence). This CDR3 contains 17 residues. CDR3 coding DNA: TGTGCCAGTAGTACCGACGCCAGGGGTTTTGCGGGTCAGCCCCAGCATTTT. Its translation: CASSTDARGFAGQPQHF.

The chain is built from TRBV5-4 and TRBJ2-7; D unresolved. The CDR3 length is 12 residues. V was trimmed by 0 bases and J by 4 bases, leaving 5 bases between them. Germline lookup yields CDR1 SGHNT and CDR2 YYREEE (reference sequence). CDR3 nucleotide sequence: TGTGCCAGCAGCTTGGACGGGTACGAGCAGTACTTC. Protein product: CASSLDGYEQYF.

The J gene is TRBJ1-6, the V gene TRBV19; D is uncertain. Germline V gene lookup returns CDR1 LNHDA and CDR2 SQIVND (reference sequence). The V gene lost 6 bases and the J gene lost 1 base, with 4 bases spanning the gap. This CDR3 is 13 amino acids long. The CDR3, as DNA: TGTGCCAGTAGGGATTCCTATAATTCACCCCTCCACTTT. It yields the protein CASRDSYNSPLHF.

The table lists this clone with a few counts. The chain combines TRBV9 with TRBJ2-3; D remains unclear. The germline V gene has CDR1 SGDLS and CDR2 YYNGEE. V gave up 4 bases and J gave up 6 bases, with 12 bases separating them. CDR3 size: 13 residues. The CDR3 bases are TGTGCCAGCAGCCCGGACGGACCCGATACGCAGTATTTT. Translated: CASSPDGPDTQYF.

The chain recombines TRBV18 with TRBJ2-4; no clear D. The CDR3 consists of 12 residues. In germline, CDR1 is KGHSH, CDR2 LQKENI. With 4 bases removed from V and 3 bases from J, the gap between germline ends came to 4 bases. The CDR3 loop reads CASSQLKNIQYF. CDR3 bases: TGTGCCAGCTCACAACTCAAAAACATTCAGTACTTC. Variable domain in full (rest from reference TRBV18 and TRBJ2-4): NAGVMQNPRHLVRRRGQEARLRCSPMKGHSHVYWYRQLPEEGLKFMVYLQKENIIDESGMPKERFSAEFPKEGPSILRIQQVVRGDSAAYFCASSQLKNIQYFGAGTRLSVL.

The chain combines TRBV5-6 with TRBJ1-1; D perhaps matches TRBD1 (5 bases). Germline V gives CDR1 SGHDT, CDR2 YYEEEE. V was shortened by 4 bases and J by 1 base, with 11 bases between the two germline ends. The CDR3 covers 14 residues. The CDR3 region is CASSKGLKNTEAFF. DNA of the CDR3: TGTGCCAGCAGCAAGGGACTGAAGAACACTGAAGCTTTCTTT. Variable domain in full (rest from reference TRBV5-6 and TRBJ1-1): DAGVTQSPTHLIKTRGQQVTLRCSPKSGHDTVSWYQQALGQGPQFIFQYYEEEERQRGNFPDRFSGHQFPNYSSELNVNALLLGDSALYLCASSKGLKNTEAFFGQGTRLTVV.

The J gene is TRBJ1-4, the V gene TRBV7-9; TRBD1 aligns across 7 bases. The CDR3 spans 14 residues. Germline loops: CDR1 SEHNR, CDR2 FQNEAQ (reference sequence). V shed 0 bases, J shed 14 bases, and the junction held 9 bases outside the gene matches. In DNA, the CDR3 is TGTGCCAGCAGCTTAGCCACAATTAGGGGGCGTCTGTTTTTT. Translation: CASSLATIRGRLFF.

In its sample, this clone is medium-sized. V gene TRBV5-6 combines with J gene TRBJ2-7; 10 nucleotides align to TRBD2. This CDR3 is built from 14 residues. V shed 7 bases, J shed 4 bases, and the junction held 8 bases outside the gene matches. Germline V gives CDR1 SGHDT, CDR2 YYEEEE. The CDR3 DNA sequence: TGTGCCAGCGGTCCTAGCGGGGGTGTGTACGAGCAGTACTTC. Amino acids: CASGPSGGVYEQYF.

The chain recombines TRBV5-1 with TRBJ2-5, with 8 bases aligning to TRBD1. The V and J ends lost 0 bases and 5 bases, in that order; junction bases with no gene match: 3. Germline V gene data show CDR1 as SGHRS and CDR2 as YFSETQ. CDR3 size: 14 residues. CDR3 nucleotide sequence: TGCGCCAGCAGCTTGGCAGGGGGCCACGAGACCCAGTACTTC. It specifies CASSLAGGHETQYF. The full variable domain, its missing parts supplied by reference TRBV5-1 and TRBJ2-5, is KAGVTQTPRYLIKTRGQQVTLSCSPISGHRSVSWYQQTPGQGLQFLFEYFSETQRNKGNFPGRFSGRQFSNSRSEMNVSTLELGDSALYLCASSLAGGHETQYFGPGTRLLVL.

The J gene is TRBJ1-3, the V gene TRBV19, with D unclear. The CDR3 contains 14 residues. The V end was cut by 6 bases, the J end by 0 bases, with 9 bases between. Germline V CDR1 and CDR2: LNHDA, SQIVND (reference sequence). The CDR3 bases are TGTGCCAGTAGGGTTCCGGGCTCTGGAAACACCATATATTTT. It specifies CASRVPGSGNTIYF.

This clone was seen more than once but under ten times. The chain has TRBV15 and TRBJ1-1; D perhaps matches TRBD1 (6 bases). The V end was cut by 3 bases, the J end by 4 bases, with 21 bases between. This CDR3 is 17 amino acids long. Germline V gene sequence: CDR1 LNHNV, CDR2 YYDKDF (reference sequence). The CDR3 DNA is TGTGCCACCAGCAGCCCGGGGGGGGGCGCCTTCATCACTGAAGCTTTCTTT. Translation: CATSSPGGGAFITEAFF.

The chain joins TRBV7-2 to TRBJ2-1; 9 nucleotides line up with TRBD2. J was trimmed by 10 bases and V by 5 bases; bases with no gene match: 9. This CDR3 has 14 amino acids. In germline, CDR1 is SGHTA, CDR2 FQGNSA. CDR3 in amino acids: CASSGGLADVEQFF. CDR3 in DNA: TGTGCCAGCAGCGGGGGACTAGCCGATGTCGAGCAGTTCTTC.

The chain links TRBV6-6 to TRBJ1-2; no definite D call. This CDR3 is 12 amino acids long. Germline-derived CDR1 and CDR2 are MNHNY and SVGAGI (reference sequence). The V end lost 6 bases, the J end lost 5 bases, and 10 bases lay between the germline ends. Here the CDR3 DNA reads TGTGCCAGCAGCCAGTCTGTATATGGCTACACCTTC. Amino acid sequence: CASSQSVYGYTF.